A single T cell receptor beta chain is shown here with its context. A constant-region primer served to make TCR beta cDNA from roughly 500 ng total RNA. Slightly modified ARM-PCR with three nested multiplex PCR rounds yielded TCR beta libraries. The study ran its first two PCR rounds for about 11 cycles each, using TRBV1-TRBV30 forward primers and a C-beta reverse primer. A single record per CDR3 protein comes from TCRdb applying MiXCR to the multiplex PCR reads. The repertoire includes about 350,000 distinct CDR3 sequences, 65% of them detected once, and about 6% sits in the top ten. Germline DNA was also extracted, while the blood RNA originated from unsorted whole blood. The germline V gene encodes CDR1 MDHEN and CDR2 SYDVKM. This CDR3 is 16 amino acids long. V lost 3 bases and J lost 5; bases outside the gene matches: 8. This entry belongs to a study of tumor-infiltrating lymphocytes in primary liver carcinoma.

This sequence joins TRBV28 and TRBJ2-3, with 10 bases that match TRBD2. Sequenced material: peripheral blood. This TCR came from a middle-aged man with primary liver carcinoma and hepatitis B virus infection. The CDR3 here is CASSFWTSGMGDTQYF. CDR3 nucleotide sequence: TGTGCCAGCAGTTTCTGGACTAGCGGCATGGGAGATACGCAGTATTTT.